This T cell receptor beta chain originates from a study of memory CD4+ T cells and cytomegalovirus serostatus. J gave up 2 bases and V 5 bases, and 5 bases lay outside the gene matches. The CDR3 length is 14 residues. Germline V gene sequence: CDR1 LNHDA, CDR2 SQIVND (reference sequence). The sort gate was single viable CD3+CD4+CD8-CD45RO+ cells for memory CD4+ T cells. CMV serostatus came from serum IgG against pp150, pp28, p38, p52. Profiling relied on immunoSEQ multiplex PCR, and the TCRdb table lists in-frame clones only, not all of them. Of approximately 61,000 clones in the sample, 80% are singletons; the top ten hold 0.53%.

This TCR was sampled from an adult in good health and CMV-seronegative. Some clones in this sample may be carry-over from other donors' samples. The chain combines TRBV19 with TRBJ2-5, with 7 bases matching TRBD2. The material sequenced was memory CD4+ T cells from blood. CDR3 bases: TGTGCCAGTAGTTCTGAAGCGGGGCAAGAGACCCAGTACTTC. This encodes CASSSEAGQETQYF.